These 8 T cell receptor beta chains share one sample of origin, sequenced in a study of blood T cell repertoires in COVID-19. TCRdb keeps only in-frame clones here, not all; method: immunoSEQ multiplex PCR. The sample holds under 140,000 clones, around nine tenths seen once. The sample comprised peripheral blood. These receptors originate from a woman in her fifties or sixties with acute or convalescent COVID-19.

The chain joins TRBV4-1 to TRBJ2-3; 10 nucleotides agree with TRBD2. This CDR3 spans 15 amino acids. The trim removed 1 base at V and 6 bases at J, leaving 4 bases unmatched. CDR1 MGHRA and CDR2 YSYEKL come from the germline V gene. CDR3 coding DNA: TGCGCCAGCAGCCAAGGGACTAGCGGATCGGATACGCAGTATTTT. Encoded protein: CASSQGTSGSDTQYF.

The J gene is TRBJ1-6, the V gene TRBV6-5; TRBD1 matches at 8 bases. Germline V CDR1 and CDR2: MNHEY, SVGAGI. CDR3 size: 15 residues. The ends lost 6 bases at V and 9 bases at J; junction bases unmatched: 10. The CDR3 DNA is TGTGCCAGCAGACCCCGACAGGGGTATGGTTCACCCCTCCACTTT. Encoded protein: CASRPRQGYGSPLHF.

V and J are TRBV28 and TRBJ2-5; 11 bases fit TRBD2. V shed 4 bases and J 5 bases; nucleotides not matched to a gene: 18. Germline V gene data show CDR1 as MDHEN and CDR2 as SYDVKM. The CDR3 is 19 amino acids. This CDR3 reads CASSSLSGFSGRARETQYF. The CDR3 nucleotides are TGTGCCAGCAGTTCCCTCTCCGGTTTTAGCGGGAGGGCACGGGAGACCCAGTACTTC.

The rearrangement links TRBV10-2 to TRBJ1-2; D call uncertain. Looked up from germline, CDR1 is WSHSY and CDR2 is SAAADI. CDR3 length: 13 residues. The V end was cut by 4 bases, the J end by 4 bases, with 10 bases between. CDR3 nucleotide sequence: TGCGCCAGCAGTGCCGGGAACCTCTATGGCTACACCTTC. This encodes CASSAGNLYGYTF.

The gene calls are TRBV28 and TRBJ2-7; the D gene is possibly TRBD1 (6 bases). Looked up from germline, CDR1 is MDHEN and CDR2 is SYDVKM. The CDR3 contains 15 residues. V gave up 4 bases and J gave up 0 bases, with 13 bases separating them. For the CDR3, the DNA is TGTGCCAGCAGTTCCAGGGGTCCCGGCTCCTACGAGCAGTACTTC. It specifies CASSSRGPGSYEQYF.

The chain links TRBV9 to TRBJ2-1; 10 nucleotides line up with TRBD2. The germline V gene encodes CDR1 SGDLS and CDR2 YYNGEE. V gave up 3 bases and J gave up 6 bases; unmatched junction bases: 12. The CDR3 has 17 residues. The CDR3 is CASSGPTSGYSANEQFF. DNA of the CDR3: TGTGCCAGCAGCGGGCCGACTAGCGGGTACTCCGCCAATGAGCAGTTCTTC.

The V and J genes are TRBV18 and TRBJ1-3; D is unclear. V gave up 2 bases and J gave up 0 bases, with 5 bases separating them. This CDR3 is built from 14 residues. Germline-derived CDR1 and CDR2 are KGHSH and LQKENI. The CDR3 region has the DNA TGTGCCAGCTCACCAGGCATCTCTGGAAACACCATATATTTT. It translates to CASSPGISGNTIYF.

The V and J genes are TRBV3-1 (or the pseudogene TRBV3-2) and TRBJ2-7, with 8 bases lining up with TRBD2. Trimming cost V 3 bases and J 3 bases; bases outside gene matches: 7. Germline-derived CDR1 and CDR2 are LGHDT and YNNKEL (reference sequence). The CDR3 covers 15 residues. CDR3 sequence (DNA): TGTGCCAGCAGCCAGGATGCGGGAGGTCTCTACGAGCAGTACTTC. Translation: CASSQDAGGLYEQYF.